This T cell receptor (beta chain) stems from a study of cytomegalovirus exposure and HLA in healthy donors. In germline, CDR1 is MDHEN, CDR2 SYDVKM. The length of the CDR3 is 16 residues. V lost 6 bases to trimming and J lost 0 bases; unmatched junction nucleotides: 9. Remarks on this clone: The antigen remains unidentified.

Profiled with immunoSEQ multiplex PCR; TCRdb holds only in-frame clones, not every one. The sample carries over 150,000 clones, about 90% recorded once. Study results and limitations: The study put roughly 160 TCR beta chains on its list as cytomegalovirus-associated.

The TCR originated in a woman between 18 and 29 years old in good health and CMV-seropositive. Source material: PBMCs. The rearrangement joins TRBV28 to TRBJ2-7; 9 bases are shared with TRBD1. The CDR3 loop reads CASSPTGGISSYEQYF. The CDR3 region has the DNA TGTGCCAGCAGCCCCACAGGGGGCATAAGCTCCTACGAGCAGTACTTC.